These 13 T cell receptor beta chains share one sample of origin, sequenced in a study of T cell responses to AZD1222 COVID-19 vaccine. The repertoire was sequenced with immunoSEQ multiplex PCR; TCRdb's copy has only in-frame clones and lacks some. The data show about 88,000 clones, roughly nine tenths seen once. Specimen: peripheral blood, collected 28 days after the second AZD1222 dose. All receptors come from an adult who received the AZD1222 COVID-19 vaccine.

The chain combines TRBV5-1 with TRBJ2-7, with no clear D. V was pared by 0 bases and J by 2 bases, with 6 bases between. The germline gives CDR1 SGHRS, CDR2 YFSETQ. The CDR3 is 13 amino acids. The CDR3 DNA sequence: TGCGCCAGCAGCTTGGAGACTCCCTACGAGCAGTACTTC. Translated: CASSLETPYEQYF.

This clone was observed a handful of times. The chain uses TRBV29-1 and TRBJ1-1, with a weak D call TRBD1 (5 bases). The CDR3 has 13 residues. The V and J ends lost 5 bases and 0 bases respectively, with 10 bases between them. The germline CDR1 and CDR2 sequences are SQVTM and ANQGSEA. DNA of the CDR3: TGCAGCGTTATTAGACAGTTGAACACTGAAGCTTTCTTT. Its translation is CSVIRQLNTEAFF.

This clone has more than one count but fewer than ten. The chain couples TRBV13 to TRBJ1-5; 10 bases are shared with TRBD1. This CDR3 has 15 residues. J gave up 2 bases and V 3 bases, and 1 base lay outside the gene matches. The germline V gene encodes CDR1 PRHDT and CDR2 FYEKMQ (reference sequence). As DNA, the CDR3 is TGTGCCAGCAGCTTGGGGACAGGGGGCAATCAGCCCCAGCATTTT. Amino acid sequence: CASSLGTGGNQPQHF.

This chain joins TRBV7-2 and TRBJ2-2; tentatively, D is TRBD1 or TRBD2 (6 bases each). The CDR3 is 17 residues long. CDR1 and CDR2 from the germline V gene are SGHTA and FQGNSA. V dropped 5 bases and J dropped 4 bases, with 20 bases sitting between them. The CDR3 is CASSLKLGAGGTGELFF. The CDR3 DNA sequence: TGTGCCAGCAGCCTAAAGCTGGGGGCCGGGGGCACCGGGGAGCTGTTTTTT.

V usage is TRBV19 and J usage is TRBJ1-2, with TRBD1 matching 10 bases. The CDR3 loop spans 14 amino acids. With 5 bases clipped from V and 8 bases from J, the junction kept 8 bases outside the gene matches. The germline gives CDR1 LNHDA, CDR2 SQIVND (reference sequence). CDR3 residues: CASSVSPGQGGYTF. The CDR3, as DNA: TGTGCCAGTAGTGTTTCGCCGGGACAGGGGGGCTACACCTTC.

V is TRBV19 and J is TRBJ1-2; no firm D call. Germline V gives CDR1 LNHDA, CDR2 SQIVND (reference sequence). The V gene lost 7 bases and the J gene lost 2 bases, with 11 bases spanning the gap. This CDR3 is 13 amino acids long. CDR3 coding DNA: TGTGCCAGTAATGACGCATCAAACTATGGCTACACCTTC. This gives the protein CASNDASNYGYTF. Looking up the rest from reference TRBV19 and TRBJ1-2 gives the full variable domain: DGGITQSPKYLFRKEGQNVTLSCEQNLNHDAMYWYRQDPGQGLRLIYYSQIVNDFQKGDIAEGYSVSREKKESFPLTVTSAQKNPTAFYLCASNDASNYGYTFGSGTRLTVV.

The chain is built from TRBV6-6 and TRBJ1-1, with 7 positions matching TRBD1. The CDR3 runs 17 residues. The trim removed 6 bases at V and 1 base at J, leaving 14 bases unmatched. Germline loops: CDR1 MNHNY, CDR2 SVGAGI (reference sequence). CDR3 region: CASRRTLQGRPNTEAFF. Written as DNA, the CDR3 is TGTGCCAGCAGGCGAACCCTACAGGGGCGCCCGAACACTGAAGCTTTCTTT.

The chain joins TRBV19 to TRBJ2-2; D not resolved. Trimming removed 5 bases from V and 6 bases from J, with 16 bases in between. The CDR3 covers 15 residues. CDR1 LNHDA and CDR2 SQIVND come from the germline V gene (reference sequence). The CDR3 spells CASSSPGLTAGELFF. For the CDR3, the DNA is TGTGCCAGTAGTTCACCGGGCCTCACCGCCGGGGAGCTGTTTTTT. The entire variable domain, with the rest obtained from reference TRBV19 and TRBJ2-2, is as follows: DGGITQSPKYLFRKEGQNVTLSCEQNLNHDAMYWYRQDPGQGLRLIYYSQIVNDFQKGDIAEGYSVSREKKESFPLTVTSAQKNPTAFYLCASSSPGLTAGELFFGEGSRLTVL.

Only a few counts were recorded for this clone. This sequence joins TRBV3-1 (or the pseudogene TRBV3-2) and TRBJ1-1; D is unresolved. The CDR3 runs to 15 residues. Trimming shortened V by 1 base and J by 3 bases, and 12 bases separated the two germline ends. The germline V gene encodes CDR1 LGHDT and CDR2 YNNKEL (reference sequence). CDR3 bases: TGTGCCAGCAGCCAAGTTACAGATTGGGACACTGAAGCTTTCTTT. Translated, it gives CASSQVTDWDTEAFF.

The V gene is TRBV7-8, the J gene TRBJ2-1; no definite D call. Germline V gene lookup returns CDR1 SGHVS and CDR2 FQNEAQ. Trimming removed 6 bases at V and 0 bases at J, with 6 bases between. The CDR3 spans 13 residues. CDR3 sequence: CASRQSSYNEQFF. The CDR3 DNA follows: TGTGCCAGCAGGCAGAGCTCCTACAATGAGCAGTTCTTC.

The CDR3: CASSFSGQGGTEAFF. CDR3 in DNA: TGTGCCAGCAGCTTCTCGGGACAGGGGGGGACTGAAGCTTTCTTT. The chain links TRBV11-3 to TRBJ1-1; the match to TRBD1 covers 11 bases. The CDR3 spans 15 residues. CDR1 SGHNT and CDR2 YENEEA come from the germline V gene. J lost 5 bases, V lost 3 bases, and 5 bases had no gene match.

The J gene is TRBJ1-1, the V gene TRBV27; D possibly corresponds to TRBD1 (6 bases). V lost 1 base, J lost 1 base, and 13 bases lay in between. CDR1 MNHEY and CDR2 SMNVEV come from the germline V gene (reference sequence). The length of the CDR3 is 16 residues. The CDR3 protein is CASSLYRAGWNTEAFF. The DNA of the CDR3 is TGTGCCAGCAGTTTATACAGGGCGGGCTGGAACACTGAAGCTTTCTTT.

V usage is TRBV10-3 and J usage is TRBJ2-3, with 9 bases matching TRBD1. V dropped 9 bases and J dropped 1; count of bases not matched to a gene: 5. Germline lookup yields CDR1 ENHRY and CDR2 SYGVKD. This CDR3 spans 14 amino acids. The DNA of the CDR3 is TGTGCCATTCGGACAGGGGTCGGCACAGATACGCAGTATTTT. This translates into CAIRTGVGTDTQYF.